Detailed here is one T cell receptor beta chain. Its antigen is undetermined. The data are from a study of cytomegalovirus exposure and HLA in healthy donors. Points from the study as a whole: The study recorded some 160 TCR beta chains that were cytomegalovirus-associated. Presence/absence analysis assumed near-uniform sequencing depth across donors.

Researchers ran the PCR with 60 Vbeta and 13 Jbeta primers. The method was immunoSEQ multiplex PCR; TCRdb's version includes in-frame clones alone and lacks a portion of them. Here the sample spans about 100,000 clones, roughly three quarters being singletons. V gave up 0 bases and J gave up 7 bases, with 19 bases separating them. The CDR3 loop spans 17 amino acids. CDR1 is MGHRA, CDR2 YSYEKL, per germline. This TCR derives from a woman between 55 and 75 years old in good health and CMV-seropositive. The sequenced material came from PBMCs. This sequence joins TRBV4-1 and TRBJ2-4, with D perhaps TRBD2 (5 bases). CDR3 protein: CASSQEGGSAPWNIQYF. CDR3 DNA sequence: TGCGCCAGCAGCCAAGAAGGAGGCAGCGCGCCCTGGAACATTCAGTACTTC.